This T cell receptor beta chain stems from a study of coeliac disease. The protocol was immunoSEQ multiplex PCR, while the TCRdb copy is restricted to in-frame clones and leaves out a portion. The sample has about 380 clones, 60% to 70% seen once. CDR1 is MNHEY and CDR2 is SMNVEV in the germline V gene (reference sequence). The CDR3 contains 17 residues. Trimming took 2 bases from V and 5 from J, leaving 18 bases between them. The receptor was derived from a woman aged 45-60 years with celiac disease on a gluten-free diet. The material sequenced was intraepithelial lymphocytes from the gut. This chain connects TRBV27 to TRBJ2-2; D perhaps matches TRBD2 (5 bases). CDR3 sequence reads: CASSLIWGVFVTGELFF. Written as DNA, the CDR3 is TGTGCCAGCAGTTTAATTTGGGGAGTATTCGTGACCGGGGAGCTGTTTTTT.